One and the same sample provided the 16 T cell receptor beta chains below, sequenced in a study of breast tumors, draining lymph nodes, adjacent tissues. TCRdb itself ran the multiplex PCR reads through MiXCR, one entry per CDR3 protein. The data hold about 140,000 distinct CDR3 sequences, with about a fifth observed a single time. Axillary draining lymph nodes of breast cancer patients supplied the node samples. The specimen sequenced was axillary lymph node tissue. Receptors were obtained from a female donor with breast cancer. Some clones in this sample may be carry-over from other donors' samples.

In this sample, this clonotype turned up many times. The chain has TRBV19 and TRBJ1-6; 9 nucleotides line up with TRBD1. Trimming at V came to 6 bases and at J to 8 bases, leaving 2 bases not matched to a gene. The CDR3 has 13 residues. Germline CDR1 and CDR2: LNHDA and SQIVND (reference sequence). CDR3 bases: TGTGCCAGTAGGGACAGGGGTGATTCACCCCTCCACTTT. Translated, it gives CASRDRGDSPLHF.

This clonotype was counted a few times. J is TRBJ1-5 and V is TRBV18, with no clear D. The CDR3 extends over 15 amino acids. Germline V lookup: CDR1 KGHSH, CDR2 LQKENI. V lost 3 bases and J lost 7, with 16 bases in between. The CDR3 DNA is TGTGCCAGCTCACCGGGGAAAACGGAGAAGCAGCCCCAGCATTTT. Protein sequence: CASSPGKTEKQPQHF.

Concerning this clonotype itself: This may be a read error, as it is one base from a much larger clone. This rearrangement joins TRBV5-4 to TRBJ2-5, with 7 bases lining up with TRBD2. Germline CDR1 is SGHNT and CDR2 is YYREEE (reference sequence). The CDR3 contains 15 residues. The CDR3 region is CASSVGTMKQETLYF. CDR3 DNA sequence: TGTGCCAGCAGCGTCGGGACTATGAAACAAGAGACCCTGTACTTC.

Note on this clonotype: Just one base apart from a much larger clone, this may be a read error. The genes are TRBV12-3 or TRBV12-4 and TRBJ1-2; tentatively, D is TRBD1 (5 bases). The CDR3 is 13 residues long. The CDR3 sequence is CVSTPQGYYGYTF. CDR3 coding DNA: TGTGTCAGCACCCCCCAGGGTTACTATGGCTACACCTTC.

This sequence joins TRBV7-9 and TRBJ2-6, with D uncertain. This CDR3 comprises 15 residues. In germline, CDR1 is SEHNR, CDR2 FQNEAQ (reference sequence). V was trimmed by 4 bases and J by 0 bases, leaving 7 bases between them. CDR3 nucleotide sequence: TGTGCCAGCAGCTGGACGAACTCTGGGGCCAACGTCCTGACTTTC. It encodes CASSWTNSGANVLTF.

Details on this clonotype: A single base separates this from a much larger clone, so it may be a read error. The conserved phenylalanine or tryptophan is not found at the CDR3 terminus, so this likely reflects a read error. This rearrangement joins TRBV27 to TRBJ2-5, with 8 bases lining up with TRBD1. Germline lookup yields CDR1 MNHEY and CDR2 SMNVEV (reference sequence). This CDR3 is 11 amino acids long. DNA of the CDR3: TGTTCACGGGACAGGCAAGAGACCCAGTACCTC. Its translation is CSRDRQETQYL.

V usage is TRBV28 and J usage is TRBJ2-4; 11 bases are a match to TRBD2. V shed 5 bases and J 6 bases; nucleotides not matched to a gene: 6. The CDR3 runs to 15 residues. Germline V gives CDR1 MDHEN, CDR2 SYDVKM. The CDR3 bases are TGTGCCAGCAGTCCCATGGGGACTAGCGGAAACATTCAGTACTTC. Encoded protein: CASSPMGTSGNIQYF.

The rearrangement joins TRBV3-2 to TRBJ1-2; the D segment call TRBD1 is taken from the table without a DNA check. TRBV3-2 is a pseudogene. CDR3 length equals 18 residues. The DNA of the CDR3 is TGTGCCAGCAGCCAAGCTCCCGGGACAGGGGCTGAGAACTATGGCTACACCTTC. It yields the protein CASSQAPGTGAENYGYTF.

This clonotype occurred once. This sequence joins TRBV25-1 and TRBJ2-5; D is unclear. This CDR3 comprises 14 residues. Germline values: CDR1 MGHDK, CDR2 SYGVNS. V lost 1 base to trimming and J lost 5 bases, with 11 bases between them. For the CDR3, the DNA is TGTGCCAGCAGTGAATTAGTGGTAGGGGAGACCCAGTACTTC. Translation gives CASSELVVGETQYF.

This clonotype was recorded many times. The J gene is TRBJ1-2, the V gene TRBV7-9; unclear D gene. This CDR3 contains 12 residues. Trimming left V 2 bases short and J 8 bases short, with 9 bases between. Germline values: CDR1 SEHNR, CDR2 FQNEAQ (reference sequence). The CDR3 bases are TGTGCCAGCAGCTTATCCGACGAGGGCTACACCTTC. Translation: CASSLSDEGYTF.

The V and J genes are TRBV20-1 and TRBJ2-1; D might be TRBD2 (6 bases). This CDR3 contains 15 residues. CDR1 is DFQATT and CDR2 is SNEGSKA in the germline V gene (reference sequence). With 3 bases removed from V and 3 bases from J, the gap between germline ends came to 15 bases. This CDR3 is CSASSPGLNYNEQFF. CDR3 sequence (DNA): TGCAGTGCTAGTAGTCCGGGACTGAACTACAATGAGCAGTTCTTC.

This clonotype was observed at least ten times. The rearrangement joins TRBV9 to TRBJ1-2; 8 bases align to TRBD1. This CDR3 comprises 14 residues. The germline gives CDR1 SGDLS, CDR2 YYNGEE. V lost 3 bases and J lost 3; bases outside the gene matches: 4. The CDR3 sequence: CASSAPGGDYGYTF. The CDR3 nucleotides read TGTGCCAGCAGCGCCCCAGGGGGCGACTATGGCTACACCTTC.

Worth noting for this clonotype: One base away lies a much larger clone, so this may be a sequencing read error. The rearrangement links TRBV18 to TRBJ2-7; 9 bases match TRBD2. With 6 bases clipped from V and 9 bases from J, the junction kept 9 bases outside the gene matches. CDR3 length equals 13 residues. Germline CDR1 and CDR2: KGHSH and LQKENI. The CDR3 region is CASSLAGPSGQYF. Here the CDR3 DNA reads TGTGCCAGCTCCCTAGCGGGACCATCCGGGCAGTACTTC.

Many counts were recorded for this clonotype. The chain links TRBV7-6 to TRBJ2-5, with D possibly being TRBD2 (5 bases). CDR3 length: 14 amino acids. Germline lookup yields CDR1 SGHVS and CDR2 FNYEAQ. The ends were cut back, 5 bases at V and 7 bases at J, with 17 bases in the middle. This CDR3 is CASSPGGWERTQYF. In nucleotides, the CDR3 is TGTGCCAGCAGCCCCGGCGGGTGGGAGAGGACCCAGTACTTC.

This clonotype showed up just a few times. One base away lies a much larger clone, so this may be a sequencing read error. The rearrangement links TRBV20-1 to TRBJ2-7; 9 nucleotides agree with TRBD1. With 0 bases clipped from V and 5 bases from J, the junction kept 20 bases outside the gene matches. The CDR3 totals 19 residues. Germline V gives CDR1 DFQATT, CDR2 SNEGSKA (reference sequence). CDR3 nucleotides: TGCAGTGCTAGAGACCGAACCAACTTTCCCGGGGACAGGGACCACGAGCAGTACTTC. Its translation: CSARDRTNFPGDRDHEQYF.

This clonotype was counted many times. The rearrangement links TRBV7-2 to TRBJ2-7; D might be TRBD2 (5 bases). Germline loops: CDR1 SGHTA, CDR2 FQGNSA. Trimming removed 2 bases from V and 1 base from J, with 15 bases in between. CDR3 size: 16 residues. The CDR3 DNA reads TGTGCCAGCAGCTTATACGGCGGGTCGGAGTCCTACGAGCAGTACTTC. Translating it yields CASSLYGGSESYEQYF. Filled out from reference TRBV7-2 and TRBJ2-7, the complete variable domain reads GAGVSQSPSNKVTEKGKDVELRCDPISGHTALYWYRQSLGQGLEFLIYFQGNSAPDKSGLPSDRFSAERTGGSVSTLTIQRTQQEDSAVYLCASSLYGGSESYEQYFGPGTRLTVT.